This T cell receptor (beta chain) was profiled in a study of siplizumab effects on memory and regulatory T cells. Findings and caveats of the study: Unstimulated naive T cells seemed to show more diversity than memory cells did, and they also seemed to be among the major contributors to the alloresponse. The suppressive capacity of proliferating Tregs from siplizumab cultures remained unconfirmed. Siplizumab significantly brought down the alloreactive sequences that trace back to unstimulated CD4+ memory cells.

Assays examined about 10^5 TCR templates per sample. The method was immunoSEQ multiplex PCR; TCRdb's version includes in-frame clones alone and lacks a portion of them. Of 90,000 to 120,000 clones listed, about 93% were seen once; the top ten hold approximately 0.6%. With respect to this clone: What it binds is not known.

Looked up from germline, CDR1 is SGHNT and CDR2 is YENEEA. The CDR3 runs to 14 residues. V was trimmed by 4 bases and J by 6 bases, leaving 14 bases between them. This sequence originates from a human donor in good health. Sequencing was done on a sample of Tregs sorted from blood. The J gene is TRBJ2-3, the V gene TRBV11-3; the D is unclear. The CDR3 region is CASSYTEIRDTQYF. The CDR3 DNA follows: TGTGCCAGCAGCTATACCGAGATACGGGATACGCAGTATTTT.